This T cell receptor (beta chain) was captured by sequencing in a study of cytomegalovirus exposure and HLA in healthy donors (dated by TCRdb to between 2016 and 2019). For the study in its entirety: In an earlier analysis of 587 of the donors, under 300 Gb of sequence data and 95 million to 130 million unique TCR beta sequences from roughly 180 million T cells were reported. Donor age, sex, ethnicity and CMV serostatus were collected together with the repertoire data. Genome-wide SNP genotypes for about 65% of the roughly 670 donors were used in a later genetic analysis, which treated that subset as a discovery cohort. All discovery cohort repertoires had been generated on a single sequencing platform. Across around 400 genotyped donors of the cohort, an average of about 240,000 unique TCR beta nucleotide sequences per donor were sequenced, and around 19% of those sequences were non-productive. A few DR-DQ haplotypes were treated as single units for association and clustering because of strong linkage in the cohort. An early release covering about 600 HLA-typed donors comprised roughly 300 gigabases of sequencing data and tens of millions of unique TCR sequences. Of the approximately 400 genotyped donors, roughly 80% were placed in the genetic ancestry cluster associated with self-reported Caucasian donors. Class I and class II HLA loci were covered by the typing at four-digit resolution. In an earlier analysis of 587 of the donors, high-throughput TCR beta sequencing was used to judge whether each TCR beta V gene segment behaved as functional or pseudogenic. The study combined high-throughput TCR immunosequencing, statistical association of individual TCRs with disease status, and machine learning to predict cytomegalovirus infection status. A later analysis re-examined previously published TCR beta repertoires from hundreds of donors and added high-resolution HLA genotyping to investigate patterns of TCR occurrence. In addition to the first cohort of 666 subjects, a separate validation cohort of 120 different subjects was used. The number of donors typed differed by locus, with roughly 629-640 for A, B, C, DRB1 and DQB1, around 560 for DQA1, 600 to 610 for DPA1, and roughly 450 for DPB1. The T cell repertoires of about 700 subjects were profiled by immunosequencing and related to cytomegalovirus serostatus. The later analysis used no new phenotypic data to find candidate immune exposures, relying instead on TCR beta sequences and their occurrence across donors. The study was designed to test whether signatures of past pathogen exposure could be identified by cataloging public T cell receptors. Points the paper makes about the study in general: A later genetic analysis associated a missense DCLRE1C variant with V-gene and J-gene trimming of TCR beta chains, and an independent cohort replicated the association. Because counts were too low, roughly 16 rarely observed V segments, including chromosome 9 orphons, were left out of the earlier analysis of some 640 of the donors. Some IMGT-functional V segments, including TRBV6-2 and TRBV6-3, could not be told apart with the 87-base-pair reads, so those segments were excluded. HLA typing was unavailable for some donors at each locus, so association tests used only the typed subset. A few of the identified cytomegalovirus-associated TCR beta chains were confirmed in vitro to be specific for cytomegalovirus antigens. In a later analysis, the rate of TCR association differed among HLA loci, with DRB1 alleles having the most associated TCRs and HLA-C alleles having the fewest. Presence/absence analyses assumed roughly uniform sequencing depth across donors, an assumption that may not hold. A further reported finding was that TCR beta sequences accurately predicted the HLA-A and HLA-B alleles for most subjects in the first cohort. While some public TCRs were present in many individuals, most TCR sequences turned up only very rarely across donors. According to a later genetic analysis, donors in an Asian-associated ancestry cluster had fewer N-insertions in productive TCRs than the approximately 670-donor mean. In a later analysis, HLA-associated TCR beta chains were found to be more clonally expanded and to have lower generation probabilities than equally common non-associated chains. Linkage disequilibrium might explain the correlated functional status among segregating V segments, but an unknown experimental factor could not be ruled out. A group of highly shared sequence variants was considered likely to be a technical artifact of the sequencing pipeline. When HLA alleles, especially DR and DQ, strongly co-occurred, attributing TCR associations to individual alleles was difficult. The study listed 150 to 200 TCR beta chains as associated with cytomegalovirus. An earlier analysis of approximately 500 of the donors showed that most TCR beta V segments appeared in productive rearrangements either about 87% or about 30% of the time, which broadly matched IMGT annotations. Most CMV-associated TCR beta chains appeared to be HLA-restricted in a later analysis, and the HLA associations seemed to be driven largely by CMV exposure. In both the original and validation cohorts, the classifier was reported to diagnose cytomegalovirus status with high specificity and sensitivity. Only TCR beta chains were sequenced in this cohort, and the absence of alpha or paired-chain data limited detectable features. The authors suggested that the approach could potentially be generalized to other disease states and immunological phenotypes. A later analysis associated 16,951 TCR beta sequences with specific HLA alleles at a false discovery rate of 0.05. Several of the top co-occurrence clusters appeared to be linked to parvovirus B19, influenza, CMV and Epstein-Barr virus, according to a later analysis. CMV serostatus was the only immune exposure information available for the cohort.

Preparation of the library involved the immunoSEQ multiplex PCR assay. The multiplex PCR relied on a mix of 60 forward primers for TCR Vbeta segments and 13 reverse primers for TCR Jbeta segments. Amplification of the CDR3 region of rearranged TCR beta genes was performed with a multiplex PCR assay on genomic DNA. Amplified TCR beta libraries were sequenced as 87-base-pair reads on the Illumina HiSeq System. In the source study's methods: In a later analysis, approximately 74 million unique TCR beta chains were counted across the 690 or so repertoires, and roughly 11 million of these chains were shared by at least two donors. Raw reads were error-corrected and collapsed into unique sequences with a nearest-neighbor algorithm that merged closely related sequences to remove PCR and sequencing errors. To assign V, D and J gene segments, CDR3 sequences were aligned to IMGT reference sequences. For a sequence to be retained, a match of at least six nucleotides to both a V gene segment and a J gene segment was required. A rearrangement counted as productive if the CDR3 had no stop codons and remained in frame with V and J, and every other rearrangement counted as non-productive. Following IMGT convention, CDR3 was defined as the stretch from the second conserved V-encoded cysteine to the conserved J-encoded phenylalanine. The earlier analysis of about 530 of the donors excluded any sequence lacking an unambiguous match to a single V gene segment. In an earlier analysis of some 590 of the donors, a V segment was called functional when productive rearrangements were above 56.7%, and segregating when the standard deviation between donors exceeded 5%. A statistical classification framework was built for diagnosing cytomegalovirus status from the catalog of TCR beta chain sequences. In a later analysis, TCR nucleotide sequences were compared against IMGT/GENE-DB human TR gene sequences so that V and J genes could be assigned. In a later analysis, CDR3 sequences and most-parsimonious VDJ recombination scenarios were assigned using the TCRdist pipeline. A later analysis defined each TCR beta chain by its CDR3 amino acid sequence plus V-gene family, and excluded reads lacking a unique V-gene family. As a way to deal with suspected cross-contamination and a sequencing artifact, a later analysis dropped 592 nucleotide sequences that were highly shared and had low generation probability. In a later analysis, a clonal expansion index was calculated for each public chain from normalized within-repertoire ranks of inferred template counts. Generation probabilities in a later analysis came from a VDJ recombination model fitted to out-of-frame rearrangements, and those results were checked against IGoR. In a later analysis, hypergeometric tests were used to score TCR-TCR, TCR-HLA and TCR-CMV co-occurrence, with a repertoire-size bias correction applied to TCR pairs. False discovery rates were estimated in a later analysis by permuting HLA or CMV assignments 20 times. A later analysis grouped co-occurring TCRs with DBSCAN, adding TCRdist sequence similarity when clustering within HLA-allele-positive subsets. For co-occurrence clustering, repertoires with fewer than 30,000 or more than 120,000 public chains were excluded, along with four or five repertoires with anomalous nucleotide sharing. TCRdb mirrors the immuneACCESS table, restricted to in-frame sequences. Some clones are absent from its copies; in checked studies, under half trace to an unresolved V gene, and the reason for the others is unknown. V, J and clone size reflect that table, while D and trimming were determined from the DNA. This sample is represented by over 150,000 clones; 84% of them were singletons. Of the sample, around 4.8% is held by the ten largest clones.

Deletion took 5 bases off V and 5 bases off J, with a span of 6 bases between the germline ends. The CDR1 and CDR2 encoded by the germline V gene are MNHEY and SVGAGI. Counted from cysteine to phenylalanine, this CDR3 has 12 amino acids. Solely the CDR3 DNA is kept, with 36 bases framed from the first base. This clone was recorded once. What this receptor recognizes is not known. No base qualities exist here, and no much larger clone lies one base off it. The cohort consisted of 650 to 700 healthy bone marrow donors. Cohort members were all nominally healthy when sampled, although unrecorded immune exposures were likely present. The donor tested CMV seronegative, placing the donor among the roughly 400 seronegative members of the cohort. A peripheral blood sample was collected from each donor, and TCR beta sequencing was performed on peripheral blood mononuclear cells. The Qiagen DNeasy Blood Extraction Kit was used to extract genomic DNA from the blood cell samples.

Sequencing was carried out using PBMCs. This receptor chain uses TRBV6-5 and TRBJ2-2, with no reliable assignment of the D segment. This TCR was recovered from a young man in good health and CMV-seronegative. The nucleotides read TGTGCCAGCAGTCCCTCGACCGGGGAGCTGTTTTTT. Its amino acids are CASSPSTGELFF.